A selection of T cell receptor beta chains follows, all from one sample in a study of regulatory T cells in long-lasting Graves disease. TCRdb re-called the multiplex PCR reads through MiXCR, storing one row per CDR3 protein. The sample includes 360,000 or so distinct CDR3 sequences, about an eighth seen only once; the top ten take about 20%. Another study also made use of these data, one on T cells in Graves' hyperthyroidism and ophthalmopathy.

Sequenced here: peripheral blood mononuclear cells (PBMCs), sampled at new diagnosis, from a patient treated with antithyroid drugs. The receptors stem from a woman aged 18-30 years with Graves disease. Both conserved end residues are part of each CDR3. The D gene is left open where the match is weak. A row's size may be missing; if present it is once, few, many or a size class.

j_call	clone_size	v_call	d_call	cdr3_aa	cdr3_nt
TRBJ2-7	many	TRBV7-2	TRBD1	CASRTSGGQGFYEQYF	TGTGCCAGCAGGACTAGTGGGGGACAGGGGTTCTACGAGCAGTACTTC
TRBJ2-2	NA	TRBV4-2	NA	CASSQDFGSLTGELFF	TGTGCCAGCAGCCAAGATTTCGGCAGTCTTACCGGGGAGCTGTTTTTT
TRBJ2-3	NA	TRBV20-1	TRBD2	CSATGGSGGSDTQYF	TGCAGTGCGACGGGCGGAAGCGGGGGGTCGGATACGCAGTATTTT
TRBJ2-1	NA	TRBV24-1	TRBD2	CATSDYPIAGQSYNEQFF	TGTGCCACCAGTGATTACCCTATAGCGGGGCAGTCCTACAATGAGCAGTTCTTC
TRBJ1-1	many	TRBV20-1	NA	CSAGKDINTEAFF	TGCAGTGCCGGAAAAGACATAAACACTGAAGCTTTCTTT
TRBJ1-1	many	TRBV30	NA	CAWSRPPNTEAFF	TGTGCCTGGAGTCGCCCGCCGAACACTGAAGCTTTCTTT
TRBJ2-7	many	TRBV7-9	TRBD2	CAIKGGGSYEQYF	TGTGCCATCAAAGGTGGCGGGAGCTACGAGCAGTACTTC
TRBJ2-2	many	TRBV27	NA	CASSLSYRVGELFF	TGTGCCAGCAGTTTATCCTACAGGGTTGGGGAGCTGTTTTTT
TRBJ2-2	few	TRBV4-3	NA	CASSQVIVNTGELFF	TGCGCCAGCAGCCAAGTCATCGTCAACACCGGGGAGCTGTTTTTT
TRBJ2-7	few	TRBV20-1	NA	CSAKDWLVSYEQYF	TGCAGTGCTAAAGATTGGCTAGTATCCTACGAGCAGTACTTC
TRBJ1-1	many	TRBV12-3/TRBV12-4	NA	CASRTGVEAFF	TGTGCCAGCAGAACCGGGGTAGAAGCTTTCTTT
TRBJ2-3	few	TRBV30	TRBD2	CAWSRDYSTDTQYF	TGTGCCTGGAGCCGGGACTACAGCACAGATACGCAGTATTTT
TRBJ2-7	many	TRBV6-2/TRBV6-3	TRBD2	CASSYYGTTTYEQYF	TGTGCCAGCAGTTATTACGGGACTACGACCTACGAGCAGTACTTC
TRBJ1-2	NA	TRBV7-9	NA	CASSFPGLANYGYTF	TGTGCCAGCAGCTTTCCGGGGCTAGCTAACTATGGCTACACCTTC
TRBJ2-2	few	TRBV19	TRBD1	CASSSGQANTGELFF	TGTGCCAGTAGTAGCGGACAGGCGAACACCGGGGAGCTGTTTTTT
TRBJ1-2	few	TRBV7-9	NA	CASSVLISGGGGYTF	TGTGCCAGCAGCGTGTTGATTTCTGGGGGAGGTGGCTACACCTTC
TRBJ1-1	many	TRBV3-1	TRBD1	CASSHADRGRWGTEAFF	TGTGCCAGCAGCCACGCGGACAGGGGGCGCTGGGGAACTGAAGCTTTCTTT
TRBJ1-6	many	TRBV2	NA	CASSLPDEGATYNSPLHF	TGTGCCAGCAGTCTACCTGACGAGGGAGCTACCTATAATTCACCCCTCCACTTT
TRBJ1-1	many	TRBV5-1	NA	CASSLRSQGVNTEAFF	TGCGCCAGCAGCTTGAGATCACAGGGAGTCAACACTGAAGCTTTCTTT
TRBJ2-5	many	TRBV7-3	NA	CASSSTGPQETQHF	TGTGCCAGCAGCTCGACTGGGCCTCAAGAGACCCAGCACTTC
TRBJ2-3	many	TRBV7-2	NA	CASSPFGNTDTQYF	TGTGCCAGCAGCCCATTTGGGAACACAGATACGCAGTATTTT
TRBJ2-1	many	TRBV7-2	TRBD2	CASSLRGTSRVWEQFF	TGTGCCAGCAGCTTAAGGGGGACTAGTAGAGTTTGGGAGCAGTTCTTC
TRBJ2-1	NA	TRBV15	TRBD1	CATSRSLGTESYNEQFF	TGTGCCACCAGCAGGTCCCTAGGGACAGAGAGCTACAATGAGCAGTTCTTC
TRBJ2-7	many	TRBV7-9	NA	CASSPVLGPSYEQYF	TGTGCCAGCAGCCCGGTTTTGGGGCCGTCCTACGAGCAGTACTTC
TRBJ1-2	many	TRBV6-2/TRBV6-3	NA	CASSLQDRPNYGYTF	TGTGCCAGCAGTTTGCAGGACAGACCTAACTATGGCTACACCTTC
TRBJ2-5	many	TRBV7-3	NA	CASSLGWGSETQYF	TGTGCCAGCAGCTTAGGTTGGGGCTCGGAGACCCAGTACTTC
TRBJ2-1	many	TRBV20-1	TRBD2	CSARPGLVRAYNEQFF	TGCAGTGCCAGACCCGGACTAGTCAGGGCCTACAATGAGCAGTTCTTC
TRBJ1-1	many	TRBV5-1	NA	CASSLAWEGTEAFF	TGCGCCAGCAGCTTGGCCTGGGAGGGAACTGAAGCTTTCTTT
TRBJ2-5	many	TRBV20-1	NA	CSAIGGPPETQYF	TGCAGTGCAATTGGGGGACCCCCAGAGACCCAGTACTTC
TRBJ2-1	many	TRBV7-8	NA	CASSLEGRAYNEQFF	TGTGCCAGCAGCTTAGAGGGAAGGGCGTACAATGAGCAGTTCTTC
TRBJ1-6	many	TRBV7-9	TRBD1	CASSPRQGNLSPLHF	TGTGCCAGCAGCCCGAGACAGGGGAACCTTTCACCCCTCCACTTT
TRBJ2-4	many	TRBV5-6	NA	CASSLAFFREGAKNIQYF	TGTGCCAGCAGCTTGGCTTTCTTCCGAGAGGGAGCCAAAAACATTCAGTACTTC
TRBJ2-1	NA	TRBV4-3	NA	CASSQDGDQSRPNEQFF	TGCGCCAGCAGCCAAGATGGGGACCAATCCCGCCCAAATGAGCAGTTCTTC
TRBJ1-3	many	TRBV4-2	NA	CASSQDGRGAAGNTIYF	TGTGCCAGCAGCCAAGATGGGCGGGGGGCCGCTGGAAACACCATATATTTT
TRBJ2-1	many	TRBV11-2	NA	CASSLRTVQFF	TGTGCCAGCAGCTTAAGGACAGTACAGTTCTTC
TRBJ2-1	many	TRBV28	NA	CASSKSLGSNEQFF	TGTGCCAGCAGTAAGTCATTAGGGTCCAATGAGCAGTTCTTC
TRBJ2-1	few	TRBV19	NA	CASSIVRRTAQFSSYNEQFF	TGTGCCAGTAGTATAGTACGGAGGACAGCCCAATTTAGCTCCTACAATGAGCAGTTCTTC
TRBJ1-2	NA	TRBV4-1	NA	CASSQGQPYGYTF	TGCGCCAGCAGCCAAGGACAGCCCTATGGCTACACCTTC
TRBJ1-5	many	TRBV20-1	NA	CSASQGSNQPQHF	TGCAGTGCTTCTCAGGGTAGCAATCAGCCCCAGCATTTT
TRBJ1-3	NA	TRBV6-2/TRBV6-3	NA	CAVTPTNSGNTLYF	TGTGCAGTTACGCCAACAAATTCTGGAAACACCTTATATTTT
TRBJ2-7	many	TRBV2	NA	CASRTTESSYEQYF	TGTGCCAGCAGGACAACAGAGAGCTCCTACGAGCAGTACTTC
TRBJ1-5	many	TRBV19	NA	CASSSQGYQPQHF	TGTGCCAGTAGTTCACAGGGTTATCAGCCCCAGCATTTT
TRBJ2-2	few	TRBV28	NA	CASSFLWAGRESANTGELFF	TGTGCCAGCAGTTTTCTTTGGGCAGGACGAGAGTCCGCGAACACCGGGGAGCTGTTTTTT
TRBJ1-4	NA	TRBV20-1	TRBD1	CSARVRGEEKLFF	TGCAGTGCTAGAGTCAGGGGGGAAGAAAAACTGTTTTTT
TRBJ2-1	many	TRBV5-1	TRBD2	CASSLIQRGNNEQFF	TGCGCCAGCAGCTTGATCCAGCGGGGTAACAATGAGCAGTTCTTC
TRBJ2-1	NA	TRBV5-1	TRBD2	CASRGGGFDYNEQFF	TGCGCCAGCAGGGGGGGGGGATTCGACTACAATGAGCAGTTCTTC
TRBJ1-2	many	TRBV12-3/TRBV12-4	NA	CASSLGGDVVDYGYTF	TGTGCCAGCAGTTTAGGAGGGGACGTGGTAGACTATGGCTACACCTTC
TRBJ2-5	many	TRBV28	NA	CASSFSSSGFPGYQETQYF	TGTGCCAGCAGTTTCTCTTCGAGCGGCTTCCCAGGGTACCAAGAGACCCAGTACTTC